The rows below give T cell receptor beta chains drawn from one sample of a study of blood T cell repertoires in COVID-19. Sequencing was performed with immunoSEQ multiplex PCR; in TCRdb, only in-frame clones are kept and a portion is missing. The sample lists over 200,000 clones; 84% were seen once. What was sequenced was PBMCs or T cells enriched from blood (not recorded which). The receptors stem from a man aged 60-69 years who had recovered from COVID-19. Each CDR3 is given with its conserved first and last residue. D genes are given only for firm matches. Size tells how often a clone was seen (once, few, many) or the class of an expanded clone, and some rows leave it out.

TRBJ1-6 | - | - | TRBV2 | CASSDEGSYNSPLHF | TGTGCCAGCAGTGATGAGGGCTCCTATAATTCACCCCTCCACTTT
TRBJ1-2 | - | TRBD1 | TRBV30 | CALNTGDYGYTF | TGTGCCTTAAATACAGGGGACTATGGCTACACCTTC
TRBJ2-7 | - | - | TRBV5-6 | CASSLVLVNEQYF | TGTGCCAGCAGCTTGGTTCTAGTAAACGAGCAGTACTTC
TRBJ2-1 | - | - | TRBV7-2 | CASSLVTSNEQFF | TGTGCCAGCAGCTTAGTAACTTCCAATGAGCAGTTCTTC
TRBJ1-1 | few | - | TRBV11-2 | CASSRIQGSEAFF | TGTGCCAGCAGCCGAATACAGGGTAGTGAAGCTTTCTTT
TRBJ2-3 | - | TRBD2 | TRBV7-8 | CASSPRVAGGTDTQYF | TGTGCCAGCAGCCCCCGGGTAGCGGGGGGCACAGATACGCAGTATTTT
TRBJ1-4 | - | - | TRBV7-8 | CASSLPRQEATNEKLFF | TGTGCCAGCAGCTTACCCAGACAGGAAGCAACTAATGAAAAACTGTTTTTT
TRBJ1-3 | - | - | TRBV2 | CASSLGGSGNTIYF | TGTGCCAGCAGCCTGGGAGGGTCTGGAAACACCATATATTTT
TRBJ2-1 | - | - | TRBV5-6 | CASSLGPEQFF | TGTGCCAGCAGCTTGGGGCCTGAGCAGTTCTTC
TRBJ1-3 | - | - | TRBV2 | CAPPVGDSGNTIYF | TGTGCCCCGCCCGTGGGAGACTCTGGAAACACCATATATTTT
TRBJ2-1 | - | TRBD2 | TRBV3-1/TRBV3-2 | CASSQDPGLAGGRLNEQFF | TGTGCCAGCAGCCAAGATCCGGGACTAGCGGGGGGGCGATTGAATGAGCAGTTCTTC
TRBJ1-2 | - | - | TRBV12-3/TRBV12-4 | CASSSGYGYTF | TGTGCCAGCAGCTCAGGCTATGGCTACACCTTC
TRBJ2-1 | - | TRBD2 | TRBV18 | CASSPAGLAAYNEQFF | TGTGCCAGCTCACCAGCGGGACTAGCGGCCTACAATGAGCAGTTCTTC
TRBJ2-1 | - | - | TRBV4-2 | CASSQESSGAGGYNEQFF | TGTGCCAGCAGCCAAGAATCTTCGGGGGCAGGGGGCTACAATGAGCAGTTCTTC
TRBJ1-1 | once | - | TRBV7-2 | CASNSGGRTEAFF | TGTGCCAGCAACTCGGGGGGACGGACTGAAGCTTTCTTT
TRBJ2-3 | - | - | TRBV28 | CASTSSGQGASTQYF | TGTGCCAGCACCTCTAGTGGGCAGGGTGCCTCAACGCAGTATTTT
TRBJ2-1 | - | - | TRBV9 | CASSVGWSEQFF | TGTGCCAGCAGCGTAGGGTGGAGTGAGCAGTTCTTC
TRBJ2-5 | - | TRBD1 | TRBV6-6 | CASSDQTGGKETQYF | TGTGCCAGCAGTGACCAGACAGGGGGAAAAGAGACCCAGTACTTC
TRBJ1-3 | - | TRBD1 | TRBV11-2 | CASRRGAGTDLSGNTIYF | TGTGCCAGCAGACGTGGTGCTGGGACAGACCTCTCTGGAAACACCATATATTTT
TRBJ2-3 | - | TRBD2 | TRBV15 | CATSRDISSGGTDTQYF | TGTGCCACCAGCAGAGATATTTCTAGCGGGGGAACTGATACGCAGTATTTT
TRBJ2-1 | - | TRBD2 | TRBV24-1 | CATSDSSPGGNEQFF | TGTGCCACCAGTGATTCTTCTCCGGGGGGGAATGAGCAGTTCTTC
TRBJ2-7 | few | - | TRBV2 | CASRGRAPSKNEQYF | TGTGCCAGCAGGGGCAGGGCCCCTAGTAAGAACGAGCAGTACTTC
TRBJ1-1 | - | TRBD1 | TRBV6-1 | CASSDFMRTGDLEAFF | TGTGCCAGCAGTGACTTTATGCGGACAGGGGACCTTGAAGCTTTCTTT
TRBJ1-2 | - | TRBD1 | TRBV5-8 | CASSRDRVGYGYTF | TGTGCCAGCTCCCGGGACAGGGTCGGCTATGGCTACACCTTC
TRBJ2-7 | - | - | TRBV11-3 | CASGVLQGDEQYF | TGTGCCAGCGGAGTCTTACAGGGTGACGAGCAGTACTTC
TRBJ2-3 | once | - | TRBV7-2 | CASSLPAGSTDTQYF | TGTGCCAGCAGCCTACCGGCGGGGAGCACAGATACGCAGTATTTT
TRBJ1-1 | - | - | TRBV19 | CASSTLGLTGGEAFF | TGTGCCAGTAGTACCCTTGGATTGACAGGCGGTGAAGCTTTCTTT
TRBJ2-3 | - | - | TRBV10-3 | CAISESTLGWADTQYF | TGTGCCATCAGTGAGTCGACACTGGGTTGGGCAGATACGCAGTATTTT
TRBJ2-7 | - | - | TRBV6-1 | CASSEQPQQDEQYF | TGTGCCAGCAGTGAACAGCCCCAGCAGGACGAGCAGTACTTC
TRBJ1-1 | - | - | TRBV12-3/TRBV12-4 | CASSVRDEAFF | TGTGCCAGCAGCGTTAGAGATGAAGCTTTCTTT
TRBJ2-7 | - | TRBD2 | TRBV5-4 | CASSPGGQRNYEQYF | TGTGCCAGCAGTCCGGGGGGGCAGCGTAACTACGAGCAGTACTTC
TRBJ2-1 | - | - | TRBV5-6 | CASSLGGEQFF | TGTGCCAGCAGCTTAGGGGGTGAGCAGTTCTTC
TRBJ2-5 | - | TRBD2 | TRBV19 | CASSITRTSGIETQYF | TGTGCCAGTAGTATAACGCGGACTAGCGGGATAGAGACCCAGTACTTC
TRBJ1-1 | - | - | TRBV13 | CASSPPGGEGKAFF | TGTGCCAGCAGCCCGCCCGGGGGGGAGGGAAAGGCTTTCTTT
TRBJ2-7 | - | - | TRBV3-1/TRBV3-2 | CASSQDVQTFSYEQYF | TGTGCCAGCAGCCAAGACGTACAGACCTTCTCCTACGAGCAGTACTTC
TRBJ2-5 | - | - | TRBV27 | CASSLFGLGGETQYF | TGTGCCAGCAGTTTATTCGGCCTCGGAGGGGAGACCCAGTACTTC
TRBJ2-7 | - | - | TRBV11-3 | CASSLEQDYEQYF | TGTGCCAGCAGCCTCGAACAGGATTACGAGCAGTACTTC
TRBJ1-2 | - | - | TRBV6-5 | CASSRGQLPNYGYTF | TGTGCCAGCAGCCGTGGACAACTGCCTAACTATGGCTACACCTTC
TRBJ1-1 | - | TRBD1 | TRBV29-1 | CSVEVGQGAGEAFF | TGCAGCGTTGAAGTCGGTCAGGGGGCGGGTGAAGCTTTCTTT
TRBJ2-2 | - | - | TRBV5-6 | CASSLEGPTGELFF | TGTGCCAGCAGCTTGGAGGGGCCCACCGGGGAGCTGTTTTTT